The 26 T cell receptor beta chains presented below share a single source sample, sequenced in a study of cytomegalovirus exposure and HLA in healthy donors. PCR employed 60 Vbeta and 13 Jbeta primers. Method: immunoSEQ multiplex PCR; TCRdb's copy keeps in-frame clones and lacks some. Of about 68,000 clones in the sample, about 81% were seen once. The sample was PBMCs. The source of these receptors is a human donor in good health.

This clone appeared a few times. The chain combines TRBV5-1 with TRBJ2-3; D perhaps matches TRBD1 (6 bases). The CDR3 extends over 14 amino acids. Germline V lookup: CDR1 SGHRS, CDR2 YFSETQ. The V end lost 3 bases, the J end lost 2 bases, and 10 bases lay between the germline ends. The CDR3 DNA sequence: TGCGCCAGCAGCTGGACAGCCTCCACAGATACGCAGTATTTT. It translates to CASSWTASTDTQYF.

The chain couples TRBV11-2 to TRBJ1-5, with D perhaps TRBD1 (5 bases). Germline CDR1 reads SGHAT; CDR2 reads FQNNGV. This CDR3 spans 16 amino acids. Trimming removed 1 base from V and 6 bases from J, with 16 bases in between. The CDR3 bases are TGTGCCAGCAGCTTAGTGCCTTCAGGGAACGGTCAGCCCCAGCATTTT. Translated: CASSLVPSGNGQPQHF.

The chain is built from TRBV5-1 and TRBJ1-1; no reliable D call. Per germline, CDR1 SGHRS and CDR2 YFSETQ. The CDR3 covers 15 residues. Trimming removed 2 bases at V and 0 bases at J, with 11 bases between. CDR3 DNA: TGCGCCAGCAGCTTTAGTGAAGCTTTGAACACTGAAGCTTTCTTT. Translated: CASSFSEALNTEAFF.

The count of this clone is one. The CDR3 reads CASSTNKNTEAFF. DNA for the CDR3: TGTGCCAGTAGTACGAACAAGAACACTGAAGCTTTCTTT. This chain connects TRBV19 to TRBJ1-1; D not certain. Germline V gene sequence: CDR1 LNHDA, CDR2 SQIVND (reference sequence). Trimming left V 4 bases short and J 1 base short, with 7 bases between. The CDR3 has 13 residues.

The chain employs TRBV11-2 and TRBJ2-3; 7 bases are a match to TRBD1. V was pared by 7 bases and J by 6 bases, with 7 bases of the junction left unmatched. This CDR3 region has 13 residues. Germline CDR1 is SGHAT and CDR2 is FQNNGV. The DNA for the CDR3 is TGTGCCAGCATTAGATTAGGGGGCGATACGCAGTATTTT. Protein: CASIRLGGDTQYF.

The chain is built from TRBV9 and TRBJ2-2, with D possibly matching TRBD2 (6 bases). Trimming pared 0 bases from V and 4 bases from J, leaving 10 bases between. This CDR3 spans 15 amino acids. Germline-derived CDR1 and CDR2 are SGDLS and YYNGEE. The CDR3 region is CASSVAPEGTGELFF. CDR3 coding DNA: TGTGCCAGCAGCGTAGCCCCGGAGGGCACCGGGGAGCTGTTTTTT.

The chain links TRBV2 to TRBJ1-2, with 7 bases aligning to TRBD1. V trimming: 6 bases; J trimming: 3 bases; junction bases outside the gene matches: 1. Germline V gives CDR1 SNHLY, CDR2 FYNNEI. CDR3 length: 12 residues. The CDR3 DNA follows: TGTGCCAGCAGCAGGGGGGACTATGGCTACACCTTC. Its translation is CASSRGDYGYTF.

V usage is TRBV23-1 and J usage is TRBJ2-5; 7 positions match TRBD1. The J call may be mistaken, given a closer DNA end match to TRBJ2-7. TRBV23-1 is designated an ORF whose function remains uncertain. This CDR3 has 15 residues. As DNA, the CDR3 is TGCGCCAGCAGTCAATCGAACAGGGGAACCTACGAGCAGTACTTC. It specifies CASSQSNRGTYEQYF.

The genes are TRBV7-2 and TRBJ2-7; D unresolved. V lost 1 base to trimming and J lost 3 bases, with 10 bases between them. The CDR3 covers 14 residues. In germline, CDR1 is SGHTA, CDR2 FQGNSA. The chain's CDR3 is CASSLGSQNYEQYF. CDR3 DNA sequence: TGTGCCAGCAGCTTAGGTAGCCAGAACTACGAGCAGTACTTC.

The V and J genes are TRBV7-9 and TRBJ2-3; 9 bases are shared with TRBD2. The CDR3 sequence is 16 residues long. The ends lost 5 bases at V and 2 bases at J; junction bases unmatched: 8. The germline CDR1 and CDR2 sequences are SEHNR and FQNEAQ (reference sequence). CDR3: CASSPALAGNTDTQYF. The CDR3 DNA reads TGTGCCAGCAGCCCAGCCCTAGCGGGGAACACAGATACGCAGTATTTT. Complete variable domain (other parts from reference TRBV7-9 and TRBJ2-3): DTGVSQNPRHKITKRGQNVTFRCDPISEHNRLYWYRQTLGQGPEFLTYFQNEAQLEKSRLLSDRFSAERPKGSFSTLEIQRTEQGDSAMYLCASSPALAGNTDTQYFGPGTRLTVL.

The rearrangement links TRBV9 to TRBJ2-7; TRBD1 aligns across 11 bases. Per germline, CDR1 SGDLS and CDR2 YYNGEE. The CDR3 contains 14 residues. V dropped 3 bases and J dropped 3; count of bases not matched to a gene: 2. CDR3 in amino acids: CASSAGQGDYEQYF. CDR3 sequence (DNA): TGTGCCAGCAGCGCGGGACAGGGGGACTACGAGCAGTACTTC.

This chain connects TRBV5-8 to TRBJ1-4; 10 bases fit TRBD1. There are 14 residues in the CDR3. From germline, CDR1 is SGHTS and CDR2 YDEGEE. J gave up 7 bases and V 3 bases, and 3 bases lay outside the gene matches. Here the CDR3 DNA reads TGTGCCAGCAGCTCAGGACAGGGGGGTGAAAAACTGTTTTTT. Translating gives CASSSGQGGEKLFF. The variable domain in full, completed from reference TRBV5-8 and TRBJ1-4, reads EAGVTQSPTHLIKTRGQQATLRCSPISGHTSVYWYQQALGLGLQFLLWYDEGEERNRGNFPPRFSGRQFPNYSSELNVNALELEDSALYLCASSSGQGGEKLFFGSGTQLSVL.

The V gene is TRBV19, the J gene TRBJ1-2, with a weak D call TRBD1 (5 bases). Trimming shortened V by 10 bases and J by 5 bases, and 20 bases separated the two germline ends. This CDR3 has 14 amino acids. Germline lookup yields CDR1 LNHDA and CDR2 SQIVND (reference sequence). CDR3: CATTPQGSRYGYTF. CDR3 DNA: TGTGCCACTACCCCTCAGGGTTCGAGGTATGGCTACACCTTC. Supplemented by reference TRBV19 and TRBJ1-2, the full variable domain reads DGGITQSPKYLFRKEGQNVTLSCEQNLNHDAMYWYRQDPGQGLRLIYYSQIVNDFQKGDIAEGYSVSREKKESFPLTVTSAQKNPTAFYLCATTPQGSRYGYTFGSGTRLTVV.

V and J are TRBV7-9 and TRBJ2-3; TRBD2 matches 13 bases. There are 17 residues in the CDR3. The J segment lost 3 bases and the V segment lost 4 bases, leaving 7 bases of the junction unmatched. Germline CDR1 is SEHNR and CDR2 is FQNEAQ (reference sequence). This CDR3 reads CASSSTLTSGGTDTQYF. The CDR3 DNA sequence: TGTGCCAGCAGCTCAACGTTGACTAGCGGGGGGACAGATACGCAGTATTTT.

The rearrangement uses TRBV2 and TRBJ1-1; a possible D gene is TRBD1 (5 bases). CDR3 length equals 15 residues. Trimming left V 6 bases short and J 0 bases short, with 14 bases between. Germline lookup yields CDR1 SNHLY and CDR2 FYNNEI. DNA of the CDR3: TGTGCCAGCAGCTACCTAGAGACAGTGAACACTGAAGCTTTCTTT. This translates into CASSYLETVNTEAFF.

The V call is TRBV6-1, the J call TRBJ1-1, with TRBD1 matching 7 bases. The length of the CDR3 is 13 residues. Germline V gene lookup returns CDR1 MNHNS and CDR2 SASEGT. Trimming took 5 bases from V and 8 from J; bases not matched to a gene: 8. Written as DNA, the CDR3 is TGTGCCAGCAGTTCCCGGTGGGACAGCGAAGCTTTCTTT. It encodes CASSSRWDSEAFF.

The chain joins TRBV4-1 to TRBJ1-4, with a possible D match to TRBD1 (5 bases). The CDR3 is 14 amino acids. V was clipped by 7 bases and J by 4 bases, with 13 bases between them. Germline CDR1 and CDR2: MGHRA and YSYEKL. The CDR3 region is CASTSDRLNEKLFF. The CDR3 DNA reads TGCGCCAGCACTTCCGACAGACTTAATGAAAAACTGTTTTTT.

This clone showed up just a few times. The chain uses TRBV5-1 and TRBJ1-6; 7 bases line up with TRBD1. Germline V CDR1 and CDR2: SGHRS, YFSETQ. This CDR3 has 15 residues. Trimming removed 4 bases from V and 5 bases from J; junction bases left unmatched: 6. The CDR3 here is CASSRTRGDNSPLHF. The CDR3 DNA is TGCGCCAGCAGCCGAACCAGGGGGGATAATTCACCCCTCCACTTT.

The gene calls are TRBV19 and TRBJ2-3; 7 nucleotides line up with TRBD2. The CDR3 has 14 residues. The trim removed 8 bases at V and 1 base at J, leaving 6 bases unmatched. Per the germline V gene, CDR1 is LNHDA and CDR2 is SQIVND (reference sequence). The CDR3 reads CASGASGGTDTQYF. In DNA form, the CDR3 reads TGTGCCAGTGGTGCTAGCGGCGGCACAGATACGCAGTATTTT.

The sample holds a few counts of this clone. V is TRBV28 and J is TRBJ2-7, with D possibly matching TRBD1 (5 bases). The CDR3 consists of 16 residues. Per the germline V gene, CDR1 is MDHEN and CDR2 is SYDVKM. The germline V and J ends were trimmed by 5 bases and 5 bases, with 22 bases remaining between them. CDR3 in amino acids: CASSPPFKGRVNEQYF. The CDR3, as DNA: TGTGCCAGCAGTCCCCCGTTTAAGGGCAGGGTAAACGAGCAGTACTTC.

The V call is TRBV4-2, the J call TRBJ2-1, with D perhaps TRBD1 (5 bases). This CDR3 is built from 14 residues. CDR1 and CDR2 (germline): LGHNA, YNFKEQ. V was clipped by 0 bases and J by 15 bases, with 18 bases between them. CDR3 coding DNA: TGTGCCAGCAGCCAAGATCCAGTGGGGCCCTTACCGTTCTTC. It encodes CASSQDPVGPLPFF.

In DNA, the CDR3 is TGTGCCATCAGTGAGGACATTCTGACAGATACGCAGTATTTT. The encoded protein is CAISEDILTDTQYF. V usage is TRBV10-3 and J usage is TRBJ2-3; no definite D call. The CDR3 is 14 residues long. In germline, CDR1 is ENHRY, CDR2 SYGVKD. The V end was cut by 2 bases, the J end by 3 bases, with 9 bases between.

The chain joins TRBV4-1 to TRBJ2-1; 9 positions match TRBD1. Germline V CDR1 and CDR2: MGHRA, YSYEKL. This CDR3 has 14 residues. With 2 bases clipped from V and 9 bases from J, the junction kept 5 bases outside the gene matches. Here the CDR3 reads CASSQKGQGGEQFF. In DNA, the CDR3 is TGCGCCAGCAGCCAAAAGGGACAGGGCGGTGAGCAGTTCTTC.

The chain carries TRBV29-1 and TRBJ2-7; 10 positions match TRBD1. J gave up 4 bases and V 2 bases, and 5 bases lay outside the gene matches. The germline V gene encodes CDR1 SQVTM and CDR2 ANQGSEA. There are 14 residues in the CDR3. DNA for the CDR3: TGCAGCGTTGAACCGGGACAGGGGTCTTACGAGCAGTACTTC. This encodes CSVEPGQGSYEQYF.

The genes are TRBV19 and TRBJ1-4, with D possibly being TRBD1 (6 bases). Trimming took off 4 bases at V and 5 bases at J, with 14 bases between the two ends. CDR3 length equals 15 residues. Germline V gene sequence: CDR1 LNHDA, CDR2 SQIVND (reference sequence). The CDR3 DNA is TGTGCCAGTAGTACAGGGACAAATGGGAATGAAAAACTGTTTTTT. It yields the protein CASSTGTNGNEKLFF.

The chain uses TRBV7-9 and TRBJ1-6; TRBD1 matches at 11 bases. V shed 0 bases, J shed 8 bases, and the junction held 3 bases outside the gene matches. The germline gives CDR1 SEHNR, CDR2 FQNEAQ (reference sequence). This CDR3 has 16 residues. The chain's CDR3 is CASSLAAGQGDSPLHF. The CDR3 DNA follows: TGTGCCAGCAGCTTAGCGGCGGGACAGGGGGATTCACCCCTCCACTTT.